These 24 T cell receptor beta chains share one sample of origin, sequenced in a study of OX40 agonist ivuxolimab in advanced cancers. TCRdb's copy holds only in-frame clones and misses some; the assay was immunoSEQ multiplex PCR. This sample yields more than 50,000 clones, of which around 83% are seen a single time; around 25% belongs to the top ten. The material was CD4+ or CD8+ T cells sorted from blood, obtained in a trial of the OX40 agonist ivuxolimab. The receptors come from an adult with an advanced solid tumor such as melanoma, head and neck, liver or kidney cancer.

The gene calls are TRBV11-2 and TRBJ1-1; 9 positions match TRBD1. The CDR3 is 14 amino acids. Looked up from germline, CDR1 is SGHAT and CDR2 is FQNNGV. The V segment lost 4 bases and the J segment 6 bases; nucleotides outside the gene matches: 6. The CDR3 sequence is CASSSPRDRAEAFF. CDR3 bases: TGTGCCAGCAGCTCACCACGGGACAGGGCTGAAGCTTTCTTT.

This CDR3 is CASGPRDRLRPLHF. The CDR3 bases are TGTGCCAGTGGCCCTCGGGACAGACTAAGGCCCCTCCACTTT. The chain couples TRBV19 to TRBJ1-6; 7 bases agree with TRBD1. V lost 8 bases and J lost 13; bases outside the gene matches: 14. The CDR3 is made up of 14 amino acids. Germline loops: CDR1 LNHDA, CDR2 SQIVND (reference sequence).

The chain couples TRBV11-2 to TRBJ2-1; D remains unclear. V was shortened by 3 bases and J by 1 base, with 7 bases between the two germline ends. The CDR3 has 14 residues. In germline, CDR1 is SGHAT, CDR2 FQNNGV. The CDR3 DNA sequence: TGTGCCAGCAGCTTGGCAGGATCCTACAATGAGCAGTTCTTC. Protein: CASSLAGSYNEQFF.

The V call is TRBV10-1, the J call TRBJ2-3, with 13 bases aligning to TRBD2. Germline V gene lookup returns CDR1 WNHNN and CDR2 SYGVQD (reference sequence). The CDR3 is made up of 18 amino acids. J gave up 0 bases and V 3 bases, and 6 bases lay outside the gene matches. In DNA, the CDR3 is TGCGCCAGCAGTGACGATGGGACTAGCGGGACTAGCACAGATACGCAGTATTTT. Translation gives CASSDDGTSGTSTDTQYF.

The DNA of the CDR3 is TGTGCCAGCAGTGATGTAAACGGACAGGGGCGCGACGAGCAGTACTTC. It is translated as CASSDVNGQGRDEQYF. J is TRBJ2-7 and V is TRBV2, with 9 bases identical to TRBD1. Germline values: CDR1 SNHLY, CDR2 FYNNEI. V trimming: 3 bases; J trimming: 5 bases; junction bases outside the gene matches: 11. The CDR3 is 16 residues long.

This clone was observed a single time. The chain links TRBV4-1 to TRBJ2-7; a possible D gene is TRBD2 (6 bases). Germline CDR1 MGHRA, CDR2 YSYEKL. This CDR3 contains 13 residues. Trimming pared 2 bases from V and 3 bases from J, leaving 8 bases between. CDR3 sequence (DNA): TGCGCCAGCAGCCAATGGGAGGACTACGAGCAGTACTTC. The encoded protein is CASSQWEDYEQYF.

The chain employs TRBV23-1 and TRBJ2-2, with D perhaps matching TRBD2 (7 bases). TRBV23-1 is an ORF for which the function is uncertain. V gave up 4 bases and J gave up 4 bases, with 22 bases separating them. The CDR3 has 18 residues. The CDR3 protein is CASSPIGRGLSRTGELFF. The DNA for the CDR3 is TGCGCCAGCAGTCCCATCGGGCGGGGGCTTTCCCGCACCGGGGAGCTGTTTTTT.

The chain couples TRBV4-3 to TRBJ1-5; 8 positions agree with TRBD1. From germline, CDR1 is LGHNA and CDR2 YSLEER. CDR3 length equals 15 residues. V was pared by 1 base and J by 4 bases, with 3 bases of the junction left unmatched. The CDR3 region has the DNA TGCGCCAGCAGCCAAGCGCAGGGGGCAAATCAGCCCCAGCATTTT. This translates into CASSQAQGANQPQHF.

The gene calls are TRBV29-1 and TRBJ2-3; possible D gene TRBD2, 6 bases. The CDR3 is 15 residues long. V was clipped by 3 bases and J by 6 bases, with 19 bases between them. Per germline, CDR1 SQVTM and CDR2 ANQGSEA. In nucleotides, the CDR3 is TGCAGCGTTGACCGGGCGGGGCCCAATGAGGATACGCAGTATTTT. It yields the protein CSVDRAGPNEDTQYF.

The CDR3 region is CASVRGRGLGNTIYF. The CDR3 nucleotides read TGCGCCAGCGTGAGGGGCAGGGGGCTTGGAAACACCATATATTTT. The V and J genes are TRBV10-1 and TRBJ1-3; TRBD1 agrees at 8 bases. With 8 bases clipped from V and 3 bases from J, the junction kept 9 bases outside the gene matches. The CDR3 length is 15 residues. Germline CDR1 and CDR2: WNHNN and SYGVQD (reference sequence).

V gene TRBV11-2 combines with J gene TRBJ2-7; D perhaps matches TRBD1 (6 bases). The germline V and J ends were trimmed by 4 bases and 0 bases, with 13 bases remaining between them. Germline loops: CDR1 SGHAT, CDR2 FQNNGV. The CDR3 runs to 15 residues. In DNA, the CDR3 is TGTGCCAGCAGCTCCCAGAGGGACAACTCCTACGAGCAGTACTTC. Protein product: CASSSQRDNSYEQYF.

This clone was seen only once. This sequence joins TRBV7-2 and TRBJ1-4; a weak D match, TRBD1 (5 bases). Germline values: CDR1 SGHTA, CDR2 FQGNSA. V was trimmed by 5 bases and J by 5 bases, leaving 15 bases between them. This CDR3 is 15 amino acids long. CDR3 residues: CASSRTGGGNEKLFF. In DNA form, the CDR3 reads TGTGCCAGCAGCCGAACAGGAGGAGGAAATGAAAAACTGTTTTTT.

The rearrangement uses TRBV2 and TRBJ2-1, with TRBD2 matching 8 bases. Trimming at V came to 2 bases and at J to 7 bases, leaving 7 bases not matched to a gene. This CDR3 is 15 amino acids long. The germline CDR1 and CDR2 sequences are SNHLY and FYNNEI. The CDR3 nucleotides are TGTGCCAGCAGTGAAAAAAGCGGGAGTAAGAATGAGCAGTTCTTC. Its translation is CASSEKSGSKNEQFF.

This rearrangement joins TRBV27 to TRBJ1-3, with unresolved D. The V and J ends lost 5 bases and 0 bases respectively, with 8 bases between them. From germline, CDR1 is MNHEY and CDR2 SMNVEV (reference sequence). The CDR3 loop spans 14 amino acids. Here the CDR3 reads CASSPPISGNTIYF. The CDR3 coding sequence is TGTGCCAGCAGTCCCCCCATCTCTGGAAACACCATATATTTT.

V gene TRBV10-3 combines with J gene TRBJ2-7; the match to TRBD2 covers 11 bases. With V trimmed by 6 bases and J by 3 bases, 7 bases remained unmatched. CDR1 and CDR2 (germline): ENHRY, SYGVKD. CDR3 length equals 15 residues. CDR3 bases: TGTGCCATCAGCCGGACTAGCGGGCGTCACTACGAGCAGTACTTC. Protein: CAISRTSGRHYEQYF.

This chain uses TRBV7-2 with TRBJ1-1; the D gene is possibly TRBD1 (6 bases). CDR1 SGHTA and CDR2 FQGNSA come from the germline V gene. Trimming took off 2 bases at V and 3 bases at J, with 10 bases between the two ends. CDR3 size: 14 residues. The DNA of the CDR3 is TGTGCCAGCAGCTTAACAGGGTTGGACACTGAAGCTTTCTTT. Translating gives CASSLTGLDTEAFF.

The chain recombines TRBV7-2 with TRBJ1-1; D not certain. The V and J ends lost 2 bases and 7 bases respectively, with 20 bases between them. This CDR3 contains 16 residues. Germline CDR1 is SGHTA and CDR2 is FQGNSA. Written as DNA, the CDR3 is TGTGCCAGCAGCTTAAACTCTAACCCTAGGTTGGGTGAAGCTTTCTTT. As protein: CASSLNSNPRLGEAFF. Combining the CDR3 with reference TRBV7-2 and TRBJ1-1 gives the whole variable domain GAGVSQSPSNKVTEKGKDVELRCDPISGHTALYWYRQSLGQGLEFLIYFQGNSAPDKSGLPSDRFSAERTGGSVSTLTIQRTQQEDSAVYLCASSLNSNPRLGEAFFGQGTRLTVV.

The V and J genes are TRBV5-1 and TRBJ2-7; TRBD1 aligns across 10 bases. The CDR3 covers 15 residues. Trimming cost V 1 base and J 5 bases; bases outside gene matches: 6. The V gene's germline CDR1 is SGHRS and CDR2 YFSETQ. CDR3 in amino acids: CASSLWGQGSNEQYF. The CDR3 DNA follows: TGCGCCAGCAGCTTGTGGGGACAGGGGAGTAACGAGCAGTACTTC.

The rearrangement links TRBV7-2 to TRBJ2-2, with D perhaps given as TRBD1 or TRBD2 (6 bases each). The CDR3 has 18 amino acids. The germline V gene has CDR1 SGHTA and CDR2 FQGNSA. Trimming stripped 5 bases from V and 1 base from J, with 20 bases between. In nucleotides, the CDR3 is TGTGCCAGCAGCCTCCGGGGGCTAGCCTTCCTGAACACCGGGGAGCTGTTTTTT. Protein: CASSLRGLAFLNTGELFF.

CDR3 sequence reads: CVTGRSNEKLFF. The CDR3 DNA sequence: TGCGTAACGGGGAGGAGTAATGAAAAACTGTTTTTT. The V gene is TRBV29-1, the J gene TRBJ1-4, with D uncertain. From germline, CDR1 is SQVTM and CDR2 ANQGSEA. The CDR3 covers 12 residues.

The chain combines TRBV20-1 with TRBJ1-4; D is ambiguous. This CDR3 has 11 residues. The V and J ends lost 5 bases and 6 bases respectively, with 7 bases between them. Germline V gene data show CDR1 as DFQATT and CDR2 as SNEGSKA (reference sequence). The CDR3, as DNA: TGCAGTGCTTACTTTGATGAAAAACTGTTTTTT. Protein: CSAYFDEKLFF.

The chain employs TRBV7-2 and TRBJ2-3, with 9 bases fitting TRBD2. CDR1 SGHTA and CDR2 FQGNSA come from the germline V gene. The J segment lost 4 bases and the V segment lost 6 bases, leaving 5 bases of the junction unmatched. The CDR3 consists of 14 residues. The CDR3 sequence is CASSPTSGSDTQYF. For the CDR3, the DNA is TGTGCCAGCAGTCCGACTAGCGGCTCAGATACGCAGTATTTT.

The genes are TRBV7-9 and TRBJ2-7, with D maybe TRBD1 (6 bases). Germline V CDR1 and CDR2: SEHNR, FQNEAQ (reference sequence). The CDR3 sequence is 15 residues long. Trimming removed 1 base from V and 2 bases from J, with 12 bases in between. The CDR3 sequence is CASSLGTVPPYEQYF. CDR3 nucleotide sequence: TGTGCCAGCAGCTTAGGGACAGTGCCCCCCTACGAGCAGTACTTC. Full variable domain (missing parts from reference TRBV7-9 and TRBJ2-7): DTGVSQNPRHKITKRGQNVTFRCDPISEHNRLYWYRQTLGQGPEFLTYFQNEAQLEKSRLLSDRFSAERPKGSFSTLEIQRTEQGDSAMYLCASSLGTVPPYEQYFGPGTRLTVT.

The rearrangement joins TRBV5-1 to TRBJ2-5; D unresolved. Judging by the DNA end, TRBJ2-7 fits better; the J call may be wrong. The CDR3 spans 15 residues. In germline, CDR1 is SGHRS, CDR2 YFSETQ. CDR3 coding DNA: TGCGCCAGCAGCTTGCAGGCGGTAGCTACGTACGAGCAGTACTTC. It translates to CASSLQAVATYEQYF.